The rows below give T cell receptor beta chains drawn from one sample of a study of cytomegalovirus exposure and HLA in healthy donors. TCRdb's copy holds only in-frame clones and misses some; the assay was immunoSEQ multiplex PCR. Here the sample spans more than 80,000 clones, roughly 76% being singletons. Sequencing input: PBMCs. Receptors were obtained from a woman aged 60 to 75 in good health and CMV-seropositive. The CDR3 runs from the conserved cysteine through the conserved F or W. Each record gives: D gene, V gene, clone size, J gene, CDR3 DNA, CDR3 protein. A D gene is named only where the DNA matches it firmly. Not every row has a clone size; where given, it reads once, few, many or a size class.

D: -
V: TRBV6-1
size: -
J: TRBJ2-5
DNA: TGTGCCAGCAGTGAAGAAAACAGACAAGAGACCCAGTACTTC
CDR3: CASSEENRQETQYF

D: -
V: TRBV6-1
size: -
J: TRBJ2-1
DNA: TGTGCCAGCACTCTAGAGGGAGGTTCTTACAATGAGCAGTTCTTC
CDR3: CASTLEGGSYNEQFF

D: -
V: TRBV6-1
size: -
J: TRBJ2-1
DNA: TGTGCCAGCAGTGAAACATGGGGCGCAATCAATGAGCAGTTCTTC
CDR3: CASSETWGAINEQFF

D: -
V: TRBV7-9
size: -
J: TRBJ2-3
DNA: TGTGCCAGCAGCTTAGACAGAGACATAAGTACGCAGTATTTT
CDR3: CASSLDRDISTQYF

D: -
V: TRBV9
size: -
J: TRBJ2-3
DNA: TGTGCCAGCAGCGTAGAGGGGTGGAGACCCCGCTTTTTT
CDR3: CASSVEGWRPRFF

D: -
V: TRBV6-1
size: -
J: TRBJ1-2
DNA: TGTGCCAGCACTTCCCCCCCCCTTTATGGCTACACCTTC
CDR3: CASTSPPLYGYTF

D: -
V: TRBV4-1
size: -
J: TRBJ2-1
DNA: TGCGCCAGCAGCCAACTGACGTGGGGGCGGAATGAGCAGTTCTTC
CDR3: CASSQLTWGRNEQFF

D: -
V: TRBV6-5
size: -
J: TRBJ1-1
DNA: TGTGCCAGCAGCTTAGCAGGACTGGACACTGAAGCTTTCTTT
CDR3: CASSLAGLDTEAFF

D: TRBD2
V: TRBV18
size: -
J: TRBJ2-1
DNA: TGTGCCAGCTCAGCCTTAGCGGGAGATTCGGGAAATGAGCAGTTCTTC
CDR3: CASSALAGDSGNEQFF

D: -
V: TRBV27
size: -
J: TRBJ1-5
DNA: TGTGCCAGCAGTCCATATCAGGGATACCAGCCCCAGCATTTT
CDR3: CASSPYQGYQPQHF

D: TRBD2
V: TRBV7-9
size: -
J: TRBJ2-3
DNA: TGTGCCAGCAGCTTAGCTGGCGGGAGGGGGGCAGATACGCAGTATTTT
CDR3: CASSLAGGRGADTQYF

D: -
V: TRBV2
size: once
J: TRBJ1-2
DNA: TGTGCCAGCAGTGAAGCGTCCCAGGGGATAGGGGGCTACACCTTC
CDR3: CASSEASQGIGGYTF

D: -
V: TRBV7-9
size: -
J: TRBJ1-2
DNA: TGTGCCAGCAGCCCGTCAGGGTCGGGCTATGGCTACACCTTC
CDR3: CASSPSGSGYGYTF

D: -
V: TRBV18
size: -
J: TRBJ1-5
DNA: TGTGCCAGCTCGACCAACGGGGGAATGGAGAGCAATCAGCCCCAGCATTTT
CDR3: CASSTNGGMESNQPQHF

D: -
V: TRBV5-4
size: -
J: TRBJ1-1
DNA: TGTGCCAGCAGCTTGGGGGGCCAAGGCACTGAAGCTTTCTTT
CDR3: CASSLGGQGTEAFF

D: -
V: TRBV2
size: -
J: TRBJ1-6
DNA: TGTGCCAGCAGCGATAGTTATTCACCCCTCCACTTT
CDR3: CASSDSYSPLHF

D: -
V: TRBV4-1
size: -
J: TRBJ2-7
DNA: TGCGCCAGCAGCCAAGGATGGTCCTACGAGCAGTACTTC
CDR3: CASSQGWSYEQYF

D: -
V: TRBV29-1
size: -
J: TRBJ2-2
DNA: TGCAGCACAGCGGTGGGACAGAACACCGGGGAGCTGTTTTTT
CDR3: CSTAVGQNTGELFF

D: -
V: TRBV28
size: -
J: TRBJ1-1
DNA: TGTGCCAGCAGTTTATATGATCGGTCGGAAGCTTTCTTT
CDR3: CASSLYDRSEAFF

D: TRBD1
V: TRBV7-9
size: few
J: TRBJ2-7
DNA: TGTGCCAGCAGCGACAGGGGACCCTACGAGCAGTACTTC
CDR3: CASSDRGPYEQYF

D: -
V: TRBV7-2
size: -
J: TRBJ1-2
DNA: TGTGCCAGCAGCTTAGTGGGGGCGAACTATGGCTACACCTTC
CDR3: CASSLVGANYGYTF

D: -
V: TRBV7-9
size: -
J: TRBJ2-1
DNA: TGTGCCAGCAGCTTGGACTACTACAATGAGCAGTTCTTC
CDR3: CASSLDYYNEQFF

D: -
V: TRBV6-1
size: -
J: TRBJ2-1
DNA: TGTGCCAGCAGTCGGTCCTACAATGAGCAGTTCTTC
CDR3: CASSRSYNEQFF

D: TRBD2
V: TRBV5-1
size: few
J: TRBJ2-3
DNA: TGCGCCAGCAGCTTGGCTGCGGGAGGTCTCACAGATACGCAGTATTTT
CDR3: CASSLAAGGLTDTQYF

D: -
V: TRBV15
size: once
J: TRBJ2-7
DNA: TGTGCCACCAGCAGGCCAGGGGTGCGAGCCTACGAGCAGTACTTC
CDR3: CATSRPGVRAYEQYF

D: -
V: TRBV10-3
size: few
J: TRBJ2-1
DNA: TGTGCCATCAGTGAGGTGGAGTACAATGAGCAGTTCTTC
CDR3: CAISEVEYNEQFF